One and the same sample provided the 5 T cell receptor beta chains below, sequenced in a study of T-cell memory formation after mild COVID-19. TCRdb processed the 5' RACE reads anew with MiXCR; each CDR3 protein has one entry. The data show 550,000 to 700,000 distinct CDR3 sequences, 15% to 20% seen once. The specimen was PBMCs or a T cell subset sorted from them (not recorded which). These receptors were taken from an adult woman who had mild COVID-19 (a few samples of this study predate the infection). Cell type and time point are not known.

V usage is TRBV30 and J usage is TRBJ1-4; D gene uncertain. The CDR3 runs to 13 residues. The germline gives CDR1 GTSNPN, CDR2 SVGIG (reference sequence). The ends were cut back, 1 base at V and 8 bases at J, with 11 bases in the middle. This CDR3 reads CAWSGDPREKLFF. CDR3 nucleotides: TGTGCCTGGAGTGGAGACCCGAGGGAAAAACTGTTTTTT.

V gene TRBV5-1 combines with J gene TRBJ2-1; 9 nucleotides agree with TRBD1. The J segment lost 1 base and the V segment lost 3 bases, leaving 8 bases of the junction unmatched. Germline V gives CDR1 SGHRS, CDR2 YFSETQ. There are 17 residues in the CDR3. The CDR3 loop reads CASSSQPGTGSYNEQFF. As DNA, the CDR3 is TGCGCCAGCAGCTCACAACCCGGGACAGGGTCCTACAATGAGCAGTTCTTC.

In this sample, this clonotype turned up many times. The V call is TRBV5-1, the J call TRBJ2-7; D is uncertain. V lost 6 bases and J 3 bases, leaving 10 bases between the germline ends. The length of the CDR3 is 12 residues. Germline V gene lookup returns CDR1 SGHRS and CDR2 YFSETQ. This CDR3 reads CASTDADYEQYF. CDR3 coding DNA: TGCGCCAGCACCGACGCAGACTACGAGCAGTACTTC.

The rearrangement links TRBV7-9 to TRBJ2-1; the match to TRBD1 covers 12 bases. This CDR3 spans 16 amino acids. V lost 4 bases to trimming and J lost 5 bases; unmatched junction nucleotides: 6. Germline loops: CDR1 SEHNR, CDR2 FQNEAQ (reference sequence). The CDR3 reads CASSSAGTGGHNEQFF. CDR3 in DNA: TGTGCCAGCAGCTCAGCCGGGACAGGGGGCCACAATGAGCAGTTCTTC.

The chain combines TRBV18 with TRBJ1-2, with D maybe TRBD1 (6 bases). Trimming cost V 11 bases and J 4 bases, with 14 bases left between them. Germline V gives CDR1 KGHSH, CDR2 LQKENI. This CDR3 is 12 amino acids long. This CDR3 is CAGQGLSYGYTF. The DNA for the CDR3 is TGTGCCGGCCAGGGGCTCAGCTATGGCTACACCTTC.